Sequencing of this T cell receptor beta chain was carried out in a study of T-cell memory formation after mild COVID-19. V was pared by 1 base and J by 1 base, with 3 bases of the junction left unmatched. The CDR3 is 16 amino acids. It was 5'RACE with constant-segment primers that produced the TCR alpha and TCR beta cDNA libraries, which carried sample barcodes and UMIs. TCRdb ran MiXCR on the 5' RACE reads and lists one entry per CDR3 protein. Of about 350,000 distinct CDR3 sequences in the sample, around 27% were seen once. J is TRBJ2-3 and V is TRBV12-3 or TRBV12-4; 9 nucleotides align to TRBD1. This receptor was taken from an adult woman who had mild COVID-19 (a few samples of this study predate the infection). Cell type and time point are not known. Input material: PBMCs or a T cell subset sorted from them (not recorded which). CDR3 sequence (DNA): TGTGCCAGCAGTTTAGGAAACAGGGGGCGCACAGATACGCAGTATTTT. Protein: CASSLGNRGRTDTQYF.